The 18 T cell receptor beta chains given below trace back to one sample, sequenced in a study of blood T cell repertoires in COVID-19. Sequencing was performed with immunoSEQ multiplex PCR; in TCRdb, only in-frame clones are kept and a portion is missing. Among more than 90,000 clones listed, 65% to 85% were seen once. Source material: peripheral blood. Source of these receptors: a woman aged 70 to 79 with acute or convalescent COVID-19.

The CDR3 DNA is TGTGCCAGCAGCTCCAATGGGGGGGCTATTGAGACCCAGTACTTC. This sequence encodes CASSSNGGAIETQYF. The chain joins TRBV7-3 to TRBJ2-5; TRBD2 is a possible D gene (7 bases). Trimming removed 4 bases from V and 5 bases from J, with 17 bases in between. This CDR3 is 15 amino acids long. Germline CDR1 and CDR2: SGHTA and FQGTGA.

As for this clone: This specimen includes other DNA sequences encoding the same CDR3. V is TRBV19 and J is TRBJ1-1; D ambiguous. The CDR3 length is 13 residues. The germline V and J ends were trimmed by 1 base and 5 bases, with 8 bases remaining between them. CDR1 is LNHDA, CDR2 SQIVND, per germline (reference sequence). CDR3 in amino acids: CASSIGGGTEAFF. The CDR3 coding sequence is TGTGCCAGTAGTATAGGAGGAGGGACTGAAGCTTTCTTT.

V is TRBV5-1 and J is TRBJ2-2; TRBD1 matches 9 bases. Trimming removed 9 bases from V and 4 bases from J; junction bases left unmatched: 7. The CDR3 runs to 14 residues. Per germline, CDR1 SGHRS and CDR2 YFSETQ. The CDR3 nucleotides are TGCGCCACTAAACAGGGGGCTATCACCGGGGAGCTGTTTTTT. Its protein is CATKQGAITGELFF. The variable domain in full, completed from reference TRBV5-1 and TRBJ2-2, reads KAGVTQTPRYLIKTRGQQVTLSCSPISGHRSVSWYQQTPGQGLQFLFEYFSETQRNKGNFPGRFSGRQFSNSRSEMNVSTLELGDSALYLCATKQGAITGELFFGEGSRLTVL.

V is TRBV6-1 and J is TRBJ1-2; D ambiguous. The CDR3 runs 14 residues. Germline CDR1 MNHNS, CDR2 SASEGT. With 2 bases removed from V and 7 bases from J, the gap between germline ends came to 14 bases. CDR3 coding DNA: TGTGCCAGCAGTGAAAACCGTAGCTATGGTGGCTACACCTTC. Translating gives CASSENRSYGGYTF.

The chain uses TRBV7-9 and TRBJ1-1, with D maybe TRBD1 (6 bases). The V and J ends lost 3 bases and 2 bases respectively, with 10 bases between them. Germline CDR1 SEHNR, CDR2 FQNEAQ (reference sequence). The CDR3 spans 14 residues. DNA of the CDR3: TGTGCCAGCAGCTTCCGGACAGCCAACACTGAAGCTTTCTTT. This sequence encodes CASSFRTANTEAFF.

Here the CDR3 reads CASSSGQLNGYTF. The DNA for the CDR3 is TGCGCCAGCAGCTCGGGACAGCTTAATGGCTACACCTTC. This chain uses TRBV5-1 with TRBJ1-2, with 7 positions matching TRBD1. The trim removed 3 bases at V and 6 bases at J, leaving 5 bases unmatched. Germline V gives CDR1 SGHRS, CDR2 YFSETQ. The CDR3 spans 13 residues. Looking up the rest from reference TRBV5-1 and TRBJ1-2 gives the full variable domain: KAGVTQTPRYLIKTRGQQVTLSCSPISGHRSVSWYQQTPGQGLQFLFEYFSETQRNKGNFPGRFSGRQFSNSRSEMNVSTLELGDSALYLCASSSGQLNGYTFGSGTRLTVV.

The rearrangement uses TRBV23-1 and TRBJ1-5, with D possibly being TRBD1 (6 bases). TRBV23-1 is annotated as an ORF whose role is uncertain. Trimming removed 3 bases from V and 7 bases from J, with 25 bases in between. The CDR3 consists of 18 residues. The chain's CDR3 is CASSHRNRVPSGMQPQHF. CDR3 nucleotide sequence: TGCGCCAGCAGTCATCGAAACAGGGTCCCTTCGGGAATGCAGCCCCAGCATTTT.

The CDR3, as DNA: TGTGCCAGCAGACAGGGTCCAGATACGCAGTATTTT. Translated, it gives CASRQGPDTQYF. V and J are TRBV6-5 and TRBJ2-3; the D gene is possibly TRBD1 (6 bases). V lost 6 bases, J lost 4 bases, and 8 bases lay in between. Germline lookup yields CDR1 MNHEY and CDR2 SVGAGI. The CDR3 is 12 residues long.

This clone was counted once. CDR3 DNA sequence: TGTGCCAGCAGCCCCAATGGACTAGCCTCCGAGACCCAGTACTTC. Amino acid sequence: CASSPNGLASETQYF. The chain combines TRBV7-3 with TRBJ2-5, with 8 bases fitting TRBD2. This CDR3 has 15 amino acids. CDR1 and CDR2 from the germline V gene are SGHTA and FQGTGA. Trimming at V came to 5 bases and at J to 5 bases, leaving 10 bases not matched to a gene.

The chain couples TRBV18 to TRBJ2-7; 9 bases match TRBD2. The CDR3 spans 14 residues. Germline loops: CDR1 KGHSH, CDR2 LQKENI. J was trimmed by 4 bases and V by 10 bases; bases with no gene match: 11. The CDR3 DNA is TGTGCCACCGCCAGGAGCGGGGGGCCGTACGAGCAGTACTTC. It yields the protein CATARSGGPYEQYF.

The chain links TRBV6-2 or TRBV6-3 to TRBJ2-2, with D perhaps matching TRBD1 (5 bases). The CDR3 runs to 16 residues. Germline V lookup: CDR1 MNHEY, CDR2 SVGEGT. Trimming cost V 2 bases and J 4 bases, with 14 bases left between them. DNA of the CDR3: TGTGCCAGCAGTTACAGCAGGGCGAGTTCCACCGGGGAGCTGTTTTTT. It is translated as CASSYSRASSTGELFF.

J is TRBJ2-5 and V is TRBV2, with 9 bases matching TRBD1. This CDR3 region has 13 residues. V lost 3 bases, J lost 5 bases, and 1 base stayed unmatched. In germline, CDR1 is SNHLY, CDR2 FYNNEI. The CDR3 loop reads CASSETGGETQYF. As DNA, the CDR3 is TGTGCCAGCAGTGAGACAGGGGGTGAGACCCAGTACTTC.

The genes are TRBV11-2 and TRBJ1-6; D is possibly TRBD1 (6 bases). Trimming took off 5 bases at V and 3 bases at J, with 14 bases between the two ends. This CDR3 comprises 16 residues. Germline CDR1 and CDR2: SGHAT and FQNNGV. CDR3 region: CASSETTGYYNSPLHF. DNA for the CDR3: TGTGCCAGCAGCGAGACAACAGGGTACTATAATTCACCCCTCCACTTT. The full variable domain, completed using reference TRBV11-2 and TRBJ1-6, is EAGVAQSPRYKIIEKRQSVAFWCNPISGHATLYWYQQILGQGPKLLIQFQNNGVVDDSQLPKDRFSAERLKGVDSTLKIQPAKLEDSAVYLCASSETTGYYNSPLHFGNGTRLTVT.

The chain combines TRBV3-1 (or the pseudogene TRBV3-2) with TRBJ2-5; maybe TRBD1 (6 bases). This CDR3 is 19 amino acids long. The V and J ends lost 4 bases and 1 base respectively, with 25 bases between them. CDR1 is LGHDT and CDR2 is YNNKEL in the germline V gene (reference sequence). DNA of the CDR3: TGTGCCAGCAGCCCTCCTTATTCGACAGGATCCCGTTTCCAAGAGACCCAGTACTTC. It is translated as CASSPPYSTGSRFQETQYF.

The chain recombines TRBV14 with TRBJ1-1, with no clear D. The CDR3 length is 13 residues. In germline, CDR1 is SGHDN, CDR2 FVKESK. With 5 bases removed from V and 1 base from J, the gap between germline ends came to 8 bases. CDR3 coding DNA: TGTGCCAGCAGCTCGACGGGGAACACTGAAGCTTTCTTT. Protein product: CASSSTGNTEAFF. Looking up the rest from reference TRBV14 and TRBJ1-1 gives the full variable domain: EAGVTQFPSHSVIEKGQTVTLRCDPISGHDNLYWYRRVMGKEIKFLLHFVKESKQDESGMPNNRFLAERTGGTYSTLKVQPAELEDSGVYFCASSSTGNTEAFFGQGTRLTVV.

The rearrangement joins TRBV10-3 to TRBJ2-1; D is uncertain. The germline V gene has CDR1 ENHRY and CDR2 SYGVKD. Trimming shortened V by 0 bases and J by 9 bases, and 3 bases separated the two germline ends. This CDR3 is 11 amino acids long. DNA for the CDR3: TGTGCCATCAGTGAGTCTAGTGAGCAGTTCTTC. Translated: CAISESSEQFF.

The V and J genes are TRBV7-3 and TRBJ1-2; 7 nucleotides line up with TRBD1. V lost 4 bases and J lost 6; bases outside the gene matches: 5. The length of the CDR3 is 13 residues. Germline loops: CDR1 SGHTA, CDR2 FQGTGA. CDR3 nucleotides: TGTGCCAGCAGCTCAGACAGGGAACATGGCTACACCTTC. Amino acids: CASSSDREHGYTF.

The chain recombines TRBV9 with TRBJ2-1; 8 bases align to TRBD1. The CDR3 runs 14 residues. Per germline, CDR1 SGDLS and CDR2 YYNGEE. With 3 bases clipped from V and 6 bases from J, the junction kept 5 bases outside the gene matches. This chain's CDR3 is CASSAWTGSNEQFF. The CDR3 DNA sequence: TGTGCCAGCAGCGCCTGGACAGGGTCCAATGAGCAGTTCTTC.